Listed here is a single T cell receptor beta chain. Its specificity is unknown. This entry is derived from a study of monozygotic twins with inflammatory bowel disease. Study outcomes and limitations: The inverse Simpson measure of TCRbeta diversity was lower in IBD patients than in healthy co-twins. Sharing of clonotypes with others was lower in IBD patients than in healthy twins, and this was especially so with disease activity.

cDNA was made in eight separate reactions per sample. Added by template switching were UMIs that each held a 6-nucleotide sample barcode. TCRdb re-called the 5' RACE reads, yielding one record per CDR3 amino acid sequence without DNA. The sample has 350,000 to 500,000 distinct CDR3 sequences, and its top ten clones hold 2% to 2.5%. Germline CDR1 reads MDHEN; CDR2 reads SYDVKM. The CDR3 spans 13 residues. The receptor's source is a human donor with ulcerative colitis or Crohn's disease, or a healthy co-twin of an affected twin (not recorded which). The sequenced sample was blood. The chain links TRBV28 to TRBJ2-1; the TRBD2 assignment by TCRdb is unverifiable without DNA. This CDR3 is CASNLAGAREQFF.